This T cell receptor (beta chain) was captured in a study of T cell responses to AZD1222 COVID-19 vaccine. Germline CDR1 and CDR2: LGHNA and YNFKEQ. This CDR3 is 15 amino acids long. Study-wide results and caveats: The study found Spike-specific TCR breadth and depth rose after two AZD1222 doses. Sampling that yielded the repertoires occurred only after the peak T cell response. A mostly white British donor set with more females was recruited, and clonal diversity was possibly underestimated. Baseline serology detected seropositivity in only six AZD1222 recipients.

This clone was recorded only once. As yet, its antigen is unknown. One end of the junction varies from germline; a read error may be responsible. Assay used: immunoSEQ multiplex PCR; TCRdb lists only in-frame clones, some missing. This table holds some 120,000 clones, just under 95% found once. The chain is built from TRBV4-2 and TRBJ2-1; TRBD2 agrees at 9 bases. The sequence derives from an adult in good health. Sequenced here: peripheral blood, sampled on day 0 of AZD1222 vaccination. The CDR3 protein is CASSQGVAGVIEQFF. Here the CDR3 DNA reads TGTGCCAGCAGTCAAGGTGTAGCGGGAGTGATTGAGCAGTTCTTC.